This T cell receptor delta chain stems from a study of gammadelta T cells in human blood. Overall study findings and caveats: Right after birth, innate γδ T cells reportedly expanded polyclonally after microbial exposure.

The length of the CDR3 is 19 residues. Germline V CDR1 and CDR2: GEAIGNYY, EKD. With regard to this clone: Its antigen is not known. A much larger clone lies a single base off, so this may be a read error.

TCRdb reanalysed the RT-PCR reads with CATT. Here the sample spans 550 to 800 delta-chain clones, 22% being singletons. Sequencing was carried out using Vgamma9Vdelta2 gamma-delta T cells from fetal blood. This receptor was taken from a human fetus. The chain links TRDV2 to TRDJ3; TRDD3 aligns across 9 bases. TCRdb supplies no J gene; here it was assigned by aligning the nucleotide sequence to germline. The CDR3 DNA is TGTGCCTGTGACACGGGAAACTGGGGGAGCTCCTGGGACAACCGACAGATGTTTTTC. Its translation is CACDTGNWGSSWDNRQMFF.